The next 21 T cell receptor beta chains were all read from a single sample in a study of Graves' ophthalmopathy and Graves' hyperthyroidism. Amplified material comprised TCR beta CDR3 regions derived from RNA transcripts. RT-PCR in the first round used HTBI primers; a second-round multiplex PCR followed. In TCRdb, the multiplex PCR reads were re-called with MiXCR into one record per CDR3 protein. The sample consists of 900,000 to 1,200,000 distinct CDR3 sequences, 35% to 40% of them appearing once. What was sequenced was peripheral blood or thyroid tissue (not recorded which). The receptors were gathered from an adult man with Graves' hyperthyroidism.

In its sample, this clonotype was seen many times. The chain is built from TRBV4-3 and TRBJ1-2; unclear D gene. Germline V lookup: CDR1 LGHNA, CDR2 YSLEER. This CDR3 is built from 13 residues. With 1 base removed from V and 6 bases from J, the gap between germline ends came to 9 bases. In nucleotides, the CDR3 is TGCGCCAGCAGCCAAGGACGGTCGAATGGCTACACCTTC. Amino acid sequence: CASSQGRSNGYTF.

This clonotype came up a few times. The chain couples TRBV20-1 to TRBJ2-2, with 9 positions matching TRBD2. The CDR3 runs to 16 residues. V lost 6 bases, J lost 9 bases, and 17 bases stayed unmatched. Germline V CDR1 and CDR2: DFQATT, SNEGSKA (reference sequence). The CDR3 nucleotides are TGCAGTGCGAGCCCTCGGTGGCGGGAGGGCCGGAGGGAGCTGTTTTTT. Translation gives CSASPRWREGRRELFF.

On this clonotype: A clone one base away is much larger, so this may be a read error. J is TRBJ1-2 and V is TRBV7-2; unclear D gene. Deletions cut 5 bases from V and 10 bases from J, with 23 bases between. The CDR3 totals 15 residues. Germline V gives CDR1 SGHTA, CDR2 FQGNSA. The CDR3 loop is CASSDPGPSTGDYTF. As DNA, the CDR3 is TGTGCCAGCAGCGATCCGGGCCCCTCTACCGGGGACTACACCTTC. The whole variable domain, remainder taken from reference TRBV7-2 and TRBJ1-2, is GAGVSQSPSNKVTEKGKDVELRCDPISGHTALYWYRQSLGQGLEFLIYFQGNSAPDKSGLPSDRFSAERTGGSVSTLTIQRTQQEDSAVYLCASSDPGPSTGDYTFGSGTRLTVV.

The chain's CDR3 is CASRVRDRGDNGYTF. CDR3 coding DNA: TGTGCCAGCAGGGTCCGGGACAGGGGAGATAATGGCTACACCTTC. V gene TRBV2 combines with J gene TRBJ1-2, with 10 bases lining up with TRBD1. J lost 6 bases, V lost 6 bases, and 10 bases had no gene match. The CDR3 has 15 residues. Germline values: CDR1 SNHLY, CDR2 FYNNEI. Variable domain in full (rest from reference TRBV2 and TRBJ1-2): EPEVTQTPSHQVTQMGQEVILRCVPISNHLYFYWYRQILGQKVEFLVSFYNNEISEKSEIFDDQFSVERPDGSNFTLKIRSTKLEDSAMYFCASRVRDRGDNGYTFGSGTRLTVV.

The sample holds a few counts of this clonotype. The CDR3 sequence: CASSLRGHGEQYF. The CDR3 DNA reads as TGTGCCAGTAGTCTCCGGGGGCATGGGGAGCAGTACTTC. This chain connects TRBV19 to TRBJ2-7; D tentatively reads TRBD1 or TRBD2 (6 bases each). V lost 5 bases and J lost 7, with 15 bases in between. CDR1 is LNHDA, CDR2 SQIVND, per germline (reference sequence). The CDR3 is made up of 13 amino acids.

This clonotype has a handful of counts. The chain couples TRBV6-6 to TRBJ2-2, with a tentative D call TRBD2 (5 bases). The CDR3 runs 14 residues. The V end was cut by 8 bases, the J end by 7 bases, with 17 bases between. Germline assignment: CDR1 MNHNY and CDR2 SVGAGI (reference sequence). DNA for the CDR3: TGTGCCAGCGGTCCTCGGGGTTTAGGCGGGGAGCTGTTTTTT. Translation: CASGPRGLGGELFF.

The chain links TRBV7-9 to TRBJ2-7, with 8 bases that match TRBD1. CDR1 and CDR2 (germline): SEHNR, FQNEAQ (reference sequence). V shed 7 bases, J shed 3 bases, and the junction held 5 bases outside the gene matches. The CDR3 extends over 13 amino acids. The DNA of the CDR3 is TGTGCCAGCATCCGGGACAGGAACTACGAGCAGTACTTC. Protein sequence: CASIRDRNYEQYF.

The chain joins TRBV2 to TRBJ2-5; 7 nucleotides agree with TRBD1. V trimming: 6 bases; J trimming: 4 bases; junction bases outside the gene matches: 11. Germline lookup yields CDR1 SNHLY and CDR2 FYNNEI. The CDR3 extends over 15 amino acids. CDR3 coding DNA: TGTGCCAGCAGCGGCAGGGGACAGTTTGGAGAGACCCAGTACTTC. The encoded protein is CASSGRGQFGETQYF.

The rearrangement links TRBV10-3 to TRBJ1-1, with 12 bases lining up with TRBD1. The junction had 22 bases not matched to a gene; V was cut back by 10 bases and J by 4 bases. Germline V gene data show CDR1 as ENHRY and CDR2 as SYGVKD. The CDR3 is made up of 19 amino acids. As DNA, the CDR3 is TGTGCCAGCAGAAACCCCCGGGACAGGGGGCGCGGGGGAGGCACTGAAGCTTTCTTT. This gives the protein CASRNPRDRGRGGGTEAFF.

This clonotype has at least ten counts. The chain joins TRBV10-3 to TRBJ1-2; TRBD1 agrees at 10 bases. CDR3 length: 16 residues. The V segment lost 0 bases and the J segment 1 base; nucleotides outside the gene matches: 2. Germline CDR1 ENHRY, CDR2 SYGVKD. The CDR3 spells CAISESGTGVNYGYTF. The CDR3 bases are TGTGCCATCAGTGAGTCAGGGACAGGGGTTAACTATGGCTACACCTTC.

The chain combines TRBV25-1 with TRBJ2-3; a weak D match, TRBD1 (5 bases). Per germline, CDR1 MGHDK and CDR2 SYGVNS. The CDR3 runs to 13 residues. Trimming removed 3 bases from V and 5 bases from J, with 9 bases in between. CDR3 in amino acids: CASSDRVLDTQYF. Here the CDR3 DNA reads TGTGCCAGCAGTGACAGGGTTCTAGATACGCAGTATTTT.

With regard to this clonotype: A much larger clone differs by one base, so this may be a read error. V usage is TRBV20-1 and J usage is TRBJ1-3; D is perhaps TRBD1 (6 bases). The germline V gene has CDR1 DFQATT and CDR2 SNEGSKA (reference sequence). The CDR3 has 15 residues. V was pared by 5 bases and J by 6 bases, with 20 bases between. The CDR3: CSAGVRGRFENTIYF. The CDR3 coding sequence is TGCAGTGCTGGCGTGAGGGGGAGATTTGAAAACACCATATATTTT.

This clonotype came up a few times. The chain recombines TRBV19 with TRBJ1-5, with 10 positions matching TRBD1. Germline values: CDR1 LNHDA, CDR2 SQIVND (reference sequence). The CDR3 runs 14 residues. With 8 bases clipped from V and 6 bases from J, the junction kept 7 bases outside the gene matches. CDR3 residues: CASGDRGRGQPQHF. The DNA of the CDR3 is TGTGCCAGTGGGGACAGGGGACGTGGTCAGCCCCAGCATTTT.

V usage is TRBV29-1 and J usage is TRBJ1-3; D ambiguous. Germline V gives CDR1 SQVTM, CDR2 ANQGSEA. V gave up 6 bases and J gave up 2 bases, with 14 bases separating them. The CDR3 is 14 residues long. As DNA, the CDR3 is TGCAGCGTGAGACGGGATGCAACTGGAAACACCATATATTTT. Protein product: CSVRRDATGNTIYF.

This chain joins TRBV2 and TRBJ2-5; D is unresolved. V dropped 1 base and J dropped 4 bases, with 7 bases sitting between them. The V gene's germline CDR1 is SNHLY and CDR2 FYNNEI. The CDR3 extends over 13 amino acids. The DNA for the CDR3 is TGTGCCAGCAGTGAAGAGTTTCGAGAGACCCAGTACTTC. Protein: CASSEEFRETQYF.

The rearrangement uses TRBV7-8 and TRBJ2-5; tentatively, D is TRBD1 (5 bases). V was cut by 1 base and J by 9 bases, with 18 bases left in between. This CDR3 comprises 15 residues. The germline V gene encodes CDR1 SGHVS and CDR2 FQNEAQ. CDR3 protein: CASSLGVGAPQPQYF. CDR3 bases: TGTGCCAGCAGCTTAGGGGTAGGGGCCCCCCAGCCCCAGTACTTC.

As concerns this clonotype: A much larger clonotype is one base distant, so this may be a read error. V is TRBV7-2 and J is TRBJ1-3; D is uncertain. Germline lookup yields CDR1 SGHTA and CDR2 FQGNSA. CDR3 length: 15 amino acids. This CDR3 reads CASSQEDRSGNTIDF. The DNA for the CDR3 is TGCGCCAGCAGCCAAGAAGATCGATCTGGAAACACCATAGATTTT.

With respect to this clonotype: A clone one base away is much larger, so this may be a read error. This sequence joins TRBV10-3 and TRBJ1-2; D perhaps matches TRBD1 (5 bases). The germline V gene has CDR1 ENHRY and CDR2 SYGVKD. The CDR3 has 13 amino acids. The V and J ends lost 6 bases and 6 bases respectively, with 14 bases between them. The CDR3 bases are TGTGCCATCAGCCCCAGGGAGTCGCATGGCTACACCTTC. Translation gives CAISPRESHGYTF.

The table lists this clonotype with a few counts. This chain joins TRBV7-2 and TRBJ2-7; TRBD2 matches at 14 bases. Germline CDR1 reads SGHTA; CDR2 reads FQGNSA. V was clipped by 5 bases and J by 2 bases; unmatched bases: 2. The length of the CDR3 is 15 residues. The DNA for the CDR3 is TGTGCCAGCAGCAAGACTAGCGGGGGGGCCTACGAGCAGTACTTC. Translated: CASSKTSGGAYEQYF.

The rearrangement joins TRBV5-4 to TRBJ1-2, with TRBD1 matching over 7 bases. V gave up 5 bases and J gave up 4 bases; unmatched junction bases: 11. Germline assignment: CDR1 SGHNT and CDR2 YYREEE (reference sequence). This CDR3 has 15 residues. In DNA, the CDR3 is TGTGCCAGCAGAAATTGGGGACAGACCGGCTATGGCTACACCTTC. Residues: CASRNWGQTGYGYTF.

This chain connects TRBV11-2 to TRBJ2-2, with D perhaps TRBD1 (6 bases). Between the trimmed V and J ends, which lost 5 bases and 5 bases, there was a span of 18 bases. Germline V gives CDR1 SGHAT, CDR2 FQNNGV. The CDR3 has 16 amino acids. CDR3 residues: CASSPWGKGVTGELFF. CDR3 DNA sequence: TGTGCCAGCAGCCCCTGGGGCAAGGGGGTGACCGGGGAGCTGTTTTTT.